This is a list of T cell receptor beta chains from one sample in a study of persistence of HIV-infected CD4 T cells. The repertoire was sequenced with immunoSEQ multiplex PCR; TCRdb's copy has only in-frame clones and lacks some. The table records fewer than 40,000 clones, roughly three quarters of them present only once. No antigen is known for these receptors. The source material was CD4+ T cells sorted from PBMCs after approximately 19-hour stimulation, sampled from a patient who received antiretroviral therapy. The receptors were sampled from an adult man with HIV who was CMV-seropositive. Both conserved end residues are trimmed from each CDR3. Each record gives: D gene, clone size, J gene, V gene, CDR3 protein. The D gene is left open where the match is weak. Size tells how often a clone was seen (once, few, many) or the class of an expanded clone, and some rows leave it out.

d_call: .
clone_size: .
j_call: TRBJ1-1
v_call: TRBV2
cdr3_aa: ASSLEQGEAF

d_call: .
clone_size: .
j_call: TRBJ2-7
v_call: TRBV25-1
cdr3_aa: ASRPRDTSYEQY

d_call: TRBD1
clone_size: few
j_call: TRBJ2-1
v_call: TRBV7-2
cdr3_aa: ASSRRRQGANEQF

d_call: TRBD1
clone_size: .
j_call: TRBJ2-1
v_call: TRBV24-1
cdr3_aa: ATSTGQGADEQF

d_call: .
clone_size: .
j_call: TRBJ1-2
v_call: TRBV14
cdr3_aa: ASSQDRTAYGYT

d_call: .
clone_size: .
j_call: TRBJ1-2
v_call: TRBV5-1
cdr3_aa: ASSFDRDGVYGYT

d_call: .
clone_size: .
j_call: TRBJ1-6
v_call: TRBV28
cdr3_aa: ASSLGVLHSPLH

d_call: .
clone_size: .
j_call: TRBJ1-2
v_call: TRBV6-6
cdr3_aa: ASFPGRQVHYGYT

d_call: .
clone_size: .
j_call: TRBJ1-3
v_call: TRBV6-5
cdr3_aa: ASRTGFSGNTIY

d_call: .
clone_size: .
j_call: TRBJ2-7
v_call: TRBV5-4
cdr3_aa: ASSMQGREQY

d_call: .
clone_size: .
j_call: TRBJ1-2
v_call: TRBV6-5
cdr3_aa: ASTIIPNYGYT

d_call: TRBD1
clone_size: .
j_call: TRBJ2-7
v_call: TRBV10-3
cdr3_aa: AIRLSGTGDEQY

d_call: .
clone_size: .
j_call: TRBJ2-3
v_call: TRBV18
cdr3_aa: ASSGRNTDTQY

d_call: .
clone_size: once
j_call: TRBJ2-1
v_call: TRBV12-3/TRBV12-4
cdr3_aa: ASSHTHNEQF

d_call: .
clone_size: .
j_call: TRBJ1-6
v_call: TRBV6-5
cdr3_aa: ASSSPPRQGRSPLH

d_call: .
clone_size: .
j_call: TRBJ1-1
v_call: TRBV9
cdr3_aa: ASSVAGQSTEAF

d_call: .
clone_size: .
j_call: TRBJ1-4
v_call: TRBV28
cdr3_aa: ASSPSPPANEKLF

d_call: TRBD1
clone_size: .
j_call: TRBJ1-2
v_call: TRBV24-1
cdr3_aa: ATSPNAGQGPSGYT

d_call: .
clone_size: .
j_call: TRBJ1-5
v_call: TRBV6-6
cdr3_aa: ASSRGSGQPQH

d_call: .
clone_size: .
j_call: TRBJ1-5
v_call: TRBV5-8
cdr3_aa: ASRNANQPQH

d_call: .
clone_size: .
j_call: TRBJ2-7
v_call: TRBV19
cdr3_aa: ASSDRFFNEQY

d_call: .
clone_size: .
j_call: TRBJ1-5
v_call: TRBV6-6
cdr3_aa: ASSYGGHDNQPQH